This T cell receptor beta chain derives from a study of shared clonotypes between healthy human individuals. Whole-study results and caveats: The study found lower generation probabilities in non-shared clonotypes than in those shared by all four donors. Only blood was sampled, and tissue TCR repertoires likely differ from blood ones. The authors expected sequencing depth to affect clonotype sharing among donors.

The V end lost 8 bases, the J end lost 3 bases, and 11 bases lay between the germline ends. The CDR3 covers 12 residues. Germline values: CDR1 MNHNS, CDR2 SASEGT. Method: immunoSEQ multiplex PCR; TCRdb's copy keeps in-frame clones and lacks some. This sample yields around 1 million clones, of which 70% to 85% are seen a single time; over 1.3% belongs to the top ten. A note on this clone: The antigen remains undetermined.

Investigators divided CD4+ cells into CD45RA+ naive and CD45RA-negative memory subsets. The sample comprised memory CD4+ T cells sorted from blood. The sample's subset: CD45RA-negative fraction. This chain connects TRBV6-1 to TRBJ2-7; D gene unclear. The origin of this receptor is a man aged 18 to 35 in good health. The CDR3 DNA sequence: TGTGCCAGCCGAACTCTTAACTACGAGCAGTACTTC. Protein: CASRTLNYEQYF.